The table lists the clone carrying this T cell receptor (beta chain) with a few counts. Antigen unknown. TCRdb re-derived calls from the 5' RACE reads in MiXCR, one entry per CDR3 protein. The profile covers roughly 200,000 distinct CDR3 sequences, with about a fifth appearing a single time and roughly 23% taken by the ten largest. These data are taken from a study of T-cell memory formation after mild COVID-19. Study in general: Each donor largely had its own TCR clusters. Study observations and caveats: Contracting clones from day 15 to 85 had balanced CD4/CD8; later expanders favoured CD4+. Pre-infection memory already had some responding clones, implying cross-reactive memory joined. Contracting CD4+ clones sat mainly in CM and EM; CD8+ in EMRA.

V was shortened by 0 bases and J by 2 bases, with 9 bases between the two germline ends. CDR3 length: 14 residues. Germline lookup yields CDR1 SGHRS and CDR2 YFSETQ. The chain joins TRBV5-1 to TRBJ2-7; D gene uncertain. Specimen: PBMCs or a T cell subset sorted from them (not recorded which). The TCR sequence derives from an adult woman who had mild COVID-19 (a few samples of this study predate the infection). Cell type and time point are not known. This CDR3 reads CASSLVVGTYEQYF. CDR3 sequence (DNA): TGCGCCAGCAGCTTGGTGGTAGGGACCTACGAGCAGTACTTC.